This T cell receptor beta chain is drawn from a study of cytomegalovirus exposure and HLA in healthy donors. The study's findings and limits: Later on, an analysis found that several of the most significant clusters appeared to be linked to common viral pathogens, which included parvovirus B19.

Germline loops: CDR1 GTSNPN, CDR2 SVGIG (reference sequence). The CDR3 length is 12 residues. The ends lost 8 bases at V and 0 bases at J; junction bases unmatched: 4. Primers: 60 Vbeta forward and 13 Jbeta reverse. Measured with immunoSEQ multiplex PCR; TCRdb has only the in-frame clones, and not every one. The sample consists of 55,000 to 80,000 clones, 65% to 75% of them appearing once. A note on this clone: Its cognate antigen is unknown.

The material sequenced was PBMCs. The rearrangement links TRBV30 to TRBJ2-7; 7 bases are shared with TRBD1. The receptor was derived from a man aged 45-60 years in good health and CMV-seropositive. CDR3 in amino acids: CAHRGSSYEQYV. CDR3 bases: TGTGCCCACAGGGGATCCTCCTACGAGCAGTACGTC.